Reported below is one T cell receptor (beta chain). Its antigen remains unknown. The method was immunoSEQ multiplex PCR; TCRdb's version includes in-frame clones alone and lacks a portion of them. The data hold tens of thousands of clones, with about 85% observed a single time. This record belongs to a study of identifying expanded T cells in peripheral blood. No infections or other immune events were documented during collection. Overall study findings and caveats: Over about two and four weeks, about 15 and 19 clones changed, versus roughly 1.1 between replicates. Variance in clone template counts between approximately two-week samples significantly increased with total template count across all healthy donors.

The CDR3 covers 15 residues. Germline V CDR1 and CDR2: SGHNT, YYREEE (reference sequence). J lost 7 bases, V lost 3 bases, and 7 bases had no gene match. Sequencing input: blood. This sequence joins TRBV5-4 and TRBJ2-1; 10 bases match TRBD2. This TCR came from a person aged 18-69 years in good health. In DNA form, the CDR3 reads TGTGCCAGCAGCTATAGCGGGAGGCCGGGGAATGAGCAGTTCTTC. Amino acids: CASSYSGRPGNEQFF.